What follows are 13 T cell receptor beta chains derived from one specimen sequenced in a study of neurological immune-mediated disorders. Each CDR3 protein is one row after TCRdb ran MiXCR on the 5' RACE reads. The data show tens of thousands of distinct CDR3 sequences, with 2.5% to 3% seen just once and 0.9% to 1.4% held by the top ten. Sequencing used PBMCs. These receptor sequences come from a woman aged 25-40 years with multiple sclerosis.

The sample holds many counts of this clonotype. The CDR3 region has the DNA TGCGCCAGCAGCTTGTGGGTCAACACTGAAGCTTTCTTT. It is translated as CASSLWVNTEAFF. V is TRBV5-1 and J is TRBJ1-1; D gene uncertain. Trimming left V 1 base short and J 2 bases short, with 6 bases between. Per germline, CDR1 SGHRS and CDR2 YFSETQ. The CDR3 is made up of 13 amino acids. Variable domain in full (rest from reference TRBV5-1 and TRBJ1-1): KAGVTQTPRYLIKTRGQQVTLSCSPISGHRSVSWYQQTPGQGLQFLFEYFSETQRNKGNFPGRFSGRQFSNSRSEMNVSTLELGDSALYLCASSLWVNTEAFFGQGTRLTVV.

In this sample, this clonotype turned up many times. The chain links TRBV7-6 to TRBJ2-1, with 13 bases identical to TRBD2. V shed 5 bases, J shed 14 bases, and the junction held 6 bases outside the gene matches. CDR1 is SGHVS and CDR2 is FNYEAQ in the germline V gene. This CDR3 comprises 13 residues. CDR3 amino acids: CASSPGLAGVEFF. The CDR3 DNA sequence: TGTGCCAGCAGCCCCGGACTAGCGGGAGTCGAGTTCTTC.

The table lists this clonotype with many counts. V is TRBV27 and J is TRBJ1-2; the match to TRBD1 covers 8 bases. Germline values: CDR1 MNHEY, CDR2 SMNVEV (reference sequence). V shed 5 bases, J shed 8 bases, and the junction held 7 bases outside the gene matches. This CDR3 is 13 amino acids long. CDR3 DNA: TGTGCCAGCAGTGATCGGGACAGGTTGGGCTACACCTTC. Amino acids: CASSDRDRLGYTF.

The table lists this clonotype with many counts. The CDR3 protein is CSAPGQGSGELFF. DNA for the CDR3: TGCAGTGCACCGGGACAGGGATCCGGGGAGCTGTTTTTT. This sequence joins TRBV20-1 and TRBJ2-2; 9 nucleotides match TRBD1. Per the germline V gene, CDR1 is DFQATT and CDR2 is SNEGSKA (reference sequence). This CDR3 is 13 amino acids long. V was clipped by 6 bases and J by 6 bases; unmatched bases: 5.

The chain combines TRBV6-2 or TRBV6-3 with TRBJ2-7, with a possible D match to TRBD1 (5 bases). Germline loops: CDR1 MNHEY, CDR2 SVGEGT. Trimming took 4 bases from V and 7 from J, leaving 14 bases between them. This CDR3 is built from 13 residues. CDR3 protein: CASSWLEDNEQYF. CDR3 sequence (DNA): TGTGCCAGCAGTTGGCTAGAGGACAATGAGCAGTACTTC.

This clonotype occurred many times. This sequence joins TRBV6-5 and TRBJ1-1; no definite D call. This CDR3 is built from 11 residues. CDR1 and CDR2 (germline): MNHEY, SVGAGI. The V end lost 5 bases, the J end lost 1 base, and 2 bases lay between the germline ends. CDR3 sequence: CASSRNTEAFF. The CDR3 nucleotides read TGTGCCAGCAGTCGGAACACTGAAGCTTTCTTT.

This clonotype was recorded at least ten times. The chain couples TRBV20-1 to TRBJ2-1; 8 bases are a match to TRBD1. The ends lost 1 base at V and 0 bases at J; junction bases unmatched: 5. Per the germline V gene, CDR1 is DFQATT and CDR2 is SNEGSKA (reference sequence). The CDR3 has 16 residues. CDR3 sequence: CSARGQGAGSYNEQFF. The DNA of the CDR3 is TGCAGTGCTAGAGGTCAGGGGGCGGGCTCCTACAATGAGCAGTTCTTC.

This clonotype was found many times. This chain joins TRBV11-2 and TRBJ1-1; the D gene is possibly TRBD1 (6 bases). V was cut by 7 bases and J by 4 bases, with 16 bases left in between. This CDR3 is built from 14 residues. Germline values: CDR1 SGHAT, CDR2 FQNNGV. This CDR3 is CASTFPVGGTEAFF. Here the CDR3 DNA reads TGTGCCAGCACCTTCCCCGTAGGGGGCACTGAAGCTTTCTTT.

This clonotype was picked up many times. The rearrangement joins TRBV5-1 to TRBJ2-5; the D gene is possibly TRBD1 (6 bases). Germline values: CDR1 SGHRS, CDR2 YFSETQ. The CDR3 runs 16 residues. Trimming shortened V by 2 bases and J by 0 bases, and 14 bases separated the two germline ends. The CDR3 DNA follows: TGCGCCAGCAGCTTCACAGGGTCGTACTACCAAGAGACCCAGTACTTC. Translated, it gives CASSFTGSYYQETQYF. The whole variable domain, remainder taken from reference TRBV5-1 and TRBJ2-5, is KAGVTQTPRYLIKTRGQQVTLSCSPISGHRSVSWYQQTPGQGLQFLFEYFSETQRNKGNFPGRFSGRQFSNSRSEMNVSTLELGDSALYLCASSFTGSYYQETQYFGPGTRLLVL.

This clonotype was counted a few times. CDR3 residues: CASTFGLAGHNEQFF. The CDR3 DNA reads as TGTGCCAGTACTTTCGGACTAGCGGGACACAATGAGCAGTTCTTC. The V and J genes are TRBV19 and TRBJ2-1, with 12 bases lining up with TRBD2. Germline CDR1 is LNHDA and CDR2 is SQIVND (reference sequence). The CDR3 has 15 amino acids. V lost 7 bases to trimming and J lost 5 bases; unmatched junction nucleotides: 6.

This clonotype has ten or more counts. The V call is TRBV4-1, the J call TRBJ1-5; D is perhaps TRBD1 (6 bases). V lost 3 bases and J 0 bases, leaving 12 bases between the germline ends. CDR3 length: 16 amino acids. CDR1 and CDR2 (germline): MGHRA, YSYEKL. The CDR3 DNA reads as TGCGCCAGCAGCCACGAACAGGGAGCTAGCAATCAGCCCCAGCATTTT. Translating it yields CASSHEQGASNQPQHF.

This clonotype has ten or more counts. The chain recombines TRBV5-6 with TRBJ2-1; a weak D match, TRBD2 (5 bases). V was shortened by 0 bases and J by 0 bases, with 10 bases between the two germline ends. The V gene's germline CDR1 is SGHDT and CDR2 YYEEEE. The CDR3 is 16 amino acids. The chain's CDR3 is CASSLELGDSYNEQFF. The DNA of the CDR3 is TGTGCCAGCAGCTTGGAACTGGGAGACTCCTACAATGAGCAGTTCTTC.

This clonotype was recorded at least ten times. CDR3 DNA sequence: TGTGCCAGCAGTTCCGACCTGGTTCGGTATGGCTACACCTTC. It is translated as CASSSDLVRYGYTF. The chain has TRBV12-3 or TRBV12-4 and TRBJ1-2; D remains ambiguous. Trimming removed 4 bases from V and 5 bases from J, with 14 bases in between. This CDR3 is built from 14 residues.